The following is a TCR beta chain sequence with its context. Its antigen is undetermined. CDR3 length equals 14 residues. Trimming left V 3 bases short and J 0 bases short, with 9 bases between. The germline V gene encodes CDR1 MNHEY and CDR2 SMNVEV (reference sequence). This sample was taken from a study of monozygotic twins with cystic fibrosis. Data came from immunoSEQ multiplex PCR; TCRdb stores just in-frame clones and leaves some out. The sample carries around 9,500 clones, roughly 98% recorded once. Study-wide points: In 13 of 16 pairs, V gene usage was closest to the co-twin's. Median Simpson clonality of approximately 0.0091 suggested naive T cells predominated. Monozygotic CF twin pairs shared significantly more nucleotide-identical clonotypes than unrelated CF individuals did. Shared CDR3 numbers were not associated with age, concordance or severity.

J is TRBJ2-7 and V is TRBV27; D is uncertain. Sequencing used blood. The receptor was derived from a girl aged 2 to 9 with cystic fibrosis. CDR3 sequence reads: CASSFGPSSYEQYF. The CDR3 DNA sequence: TGTGCCAGCAGTTTTGGACCCAGCTCCTACGAGCAGTACTTC.